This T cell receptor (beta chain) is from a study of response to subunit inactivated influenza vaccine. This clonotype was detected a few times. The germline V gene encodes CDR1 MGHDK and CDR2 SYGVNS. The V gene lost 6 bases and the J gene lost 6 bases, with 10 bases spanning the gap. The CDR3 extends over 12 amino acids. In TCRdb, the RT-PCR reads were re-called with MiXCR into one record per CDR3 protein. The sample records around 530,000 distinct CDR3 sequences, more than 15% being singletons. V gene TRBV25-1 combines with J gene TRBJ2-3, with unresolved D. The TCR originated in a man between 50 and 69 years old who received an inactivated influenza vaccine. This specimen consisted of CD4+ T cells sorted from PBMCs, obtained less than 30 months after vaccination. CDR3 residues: CASSQGRDTQYF. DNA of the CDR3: TGTGCCAGCAGCCAAGGTCGGGATACGCAGTATTTT. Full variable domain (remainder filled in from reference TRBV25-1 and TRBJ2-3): EADIYQTPRYLVIGTGKKITLECSQTMGHDKMYWYQQDPGMELHLIHYSYGVNSTEKGDLSSESTVSRIRTEHFPLTLESARPSHTSQYLCASSQGRDTQYFGPGTRLTVL.